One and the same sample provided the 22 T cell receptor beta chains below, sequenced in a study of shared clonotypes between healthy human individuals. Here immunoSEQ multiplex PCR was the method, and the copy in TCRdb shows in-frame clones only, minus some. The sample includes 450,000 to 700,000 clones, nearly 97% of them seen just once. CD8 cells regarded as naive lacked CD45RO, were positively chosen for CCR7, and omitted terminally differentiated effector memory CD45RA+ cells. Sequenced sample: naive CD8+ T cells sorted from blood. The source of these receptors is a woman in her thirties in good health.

CDR3 sequence reads: CASSHSGLAGVNEQFF. CDR3 nucleotide sequence: TGTGCCAGCAGCCACTCGGGACTAGCGGGAGTGAATGAGCAGTTCTTC. The rearrangement links TRBV4-2 to TRBJ2-1; TRBD2 matches at 14 bases. This CDR3 has 16 amino acids. The germline V gene has CDR1 LGHNA and CDR2 YNFKEQ. V trimming: 3 bases; J trimming: 7 bases; junction bases outside the gene matches: 5.

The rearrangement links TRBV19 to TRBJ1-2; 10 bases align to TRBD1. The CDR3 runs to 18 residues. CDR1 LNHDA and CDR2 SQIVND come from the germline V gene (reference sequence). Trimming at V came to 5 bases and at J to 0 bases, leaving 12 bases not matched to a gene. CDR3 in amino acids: CASSPSSGTGVANYGYTF. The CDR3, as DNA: TGTGCCAGTAGTCCTTCCTCCGGGACAGGGGTGGCTAACTATGGCTACACCTTC.

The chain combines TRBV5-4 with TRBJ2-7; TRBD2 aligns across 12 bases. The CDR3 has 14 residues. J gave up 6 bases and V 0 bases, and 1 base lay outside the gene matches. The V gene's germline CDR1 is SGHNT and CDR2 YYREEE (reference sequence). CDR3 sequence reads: CASSLGLAGAEQYF. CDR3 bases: TGTGCCAGCAGCTTGGGACTAGCGGGAGCCGAGCAGTACTTC.

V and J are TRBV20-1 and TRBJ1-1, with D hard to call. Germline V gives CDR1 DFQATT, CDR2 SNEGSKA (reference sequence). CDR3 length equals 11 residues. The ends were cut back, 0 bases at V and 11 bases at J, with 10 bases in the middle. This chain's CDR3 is CSAREERRAFF. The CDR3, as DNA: TGCAGTGCTAGAGAGGAGAGAAGGGCTTTCTTT.

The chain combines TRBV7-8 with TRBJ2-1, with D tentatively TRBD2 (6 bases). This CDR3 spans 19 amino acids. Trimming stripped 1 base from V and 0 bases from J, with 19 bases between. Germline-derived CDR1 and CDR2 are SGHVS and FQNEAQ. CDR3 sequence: CASSLGLVASMSSYNEQFF. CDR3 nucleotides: TGTGCCAGCAGCTTAGGACTAGTCGCATCAATGAGCTCCTACAATGAGCAGTTCTTC.

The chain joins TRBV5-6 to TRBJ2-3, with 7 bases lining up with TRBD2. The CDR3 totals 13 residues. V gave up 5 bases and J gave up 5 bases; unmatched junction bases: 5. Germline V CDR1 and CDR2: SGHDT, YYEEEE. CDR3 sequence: CASSGAGIDTQYF. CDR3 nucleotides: TGTGCCAGCAGTGGAGCGGGAATAGATACGCAGTATTTT.

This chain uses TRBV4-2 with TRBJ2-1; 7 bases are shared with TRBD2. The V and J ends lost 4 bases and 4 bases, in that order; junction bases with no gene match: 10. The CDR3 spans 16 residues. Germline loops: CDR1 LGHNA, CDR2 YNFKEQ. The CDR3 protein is CASSPKSGGSYNEQFF. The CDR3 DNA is TGTGCCAGCAGCCCGAAGTCGGGGGGAAGTTACAATGAGCAGTTCTTC.

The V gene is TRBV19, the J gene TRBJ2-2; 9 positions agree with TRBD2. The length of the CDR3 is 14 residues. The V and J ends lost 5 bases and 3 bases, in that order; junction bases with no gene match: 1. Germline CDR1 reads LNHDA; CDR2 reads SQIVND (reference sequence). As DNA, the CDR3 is TGTGCCAGTAGTTTAGCGGGAGACACCGGGGAGCTGTTTTTT. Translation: CASSLAGDTGELFF.

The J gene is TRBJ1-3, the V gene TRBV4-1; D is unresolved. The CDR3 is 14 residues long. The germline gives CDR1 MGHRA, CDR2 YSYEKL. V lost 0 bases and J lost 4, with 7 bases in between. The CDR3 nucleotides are TGCGCCAGCAGCCAAGACCCTTTCGGAAACACCATATATTTT. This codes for CASSQDPFGNTIYF.

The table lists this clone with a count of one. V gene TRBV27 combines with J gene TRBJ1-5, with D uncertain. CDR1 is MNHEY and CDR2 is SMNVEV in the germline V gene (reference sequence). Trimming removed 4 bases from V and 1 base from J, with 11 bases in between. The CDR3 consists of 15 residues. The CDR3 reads CASSSIFDSNQPQHF. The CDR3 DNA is TGTGCCAGCAGTTCCATATTTGACAGCAATCAGCCCCAGCATTTT.

CDR3 region: CASGVEGQGTNYGYTF. The CDR3 region has the DNA TGTGCCAGCGGGGTTGAGGGACAGGGAACTAACTATGGCTACACCTTC. The chain joins TRBV28 to TRBJ1-2, with TRBD1 identical over 9 bases. Trimming cost V 8 bases and J 0 bases; bases outside gene matches: 10. CDR3 length: 16 residues. Per the germline V gene, CDR1 is MDHEN and CDR2 is SYDVKM.

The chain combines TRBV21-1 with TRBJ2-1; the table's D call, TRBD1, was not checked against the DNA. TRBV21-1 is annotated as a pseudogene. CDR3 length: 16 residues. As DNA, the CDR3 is TGTGCCAGCAGCAAAGTAGGTAGGACAGGGGACGGTGAGCAGTTCTTC. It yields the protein CASSKVGRTGDGEQFF.

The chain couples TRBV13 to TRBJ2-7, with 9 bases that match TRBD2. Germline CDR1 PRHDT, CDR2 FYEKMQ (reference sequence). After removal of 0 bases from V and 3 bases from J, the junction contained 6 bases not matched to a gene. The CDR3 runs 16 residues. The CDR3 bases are TGTGCCAGCAGCTTAGGCCGCAGTAGCGGGGGCTACGAGCAGTACTTC. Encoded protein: CASSLGRSSGGYEQYF.

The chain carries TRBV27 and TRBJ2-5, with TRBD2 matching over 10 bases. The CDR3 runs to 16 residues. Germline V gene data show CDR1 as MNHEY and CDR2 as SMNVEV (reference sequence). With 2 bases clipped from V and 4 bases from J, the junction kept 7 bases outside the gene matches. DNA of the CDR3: TGTGCCAGCAGTTTAGAAGCGGGAGGGCCGTTAGAGACCCAGTACTTC. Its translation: CASSLEAGGPLETQYF.

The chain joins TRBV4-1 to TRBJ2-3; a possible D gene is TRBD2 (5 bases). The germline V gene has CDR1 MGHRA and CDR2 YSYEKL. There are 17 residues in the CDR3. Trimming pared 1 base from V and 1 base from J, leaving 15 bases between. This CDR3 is CASSQARDLSRTDTQYF. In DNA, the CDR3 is TGCGCCAGCAGCCAAGCTCGGGATCTCAGTCGCACAGATACGCAGTATTTT.

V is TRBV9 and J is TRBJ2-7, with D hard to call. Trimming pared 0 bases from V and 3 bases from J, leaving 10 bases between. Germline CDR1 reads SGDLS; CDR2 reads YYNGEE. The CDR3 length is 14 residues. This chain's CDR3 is CASSVAVSGYEQYF. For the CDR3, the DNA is TGTGCCAGCAGCGTAGCTGTGTCAGGCTACGAGCAGTACTTC.

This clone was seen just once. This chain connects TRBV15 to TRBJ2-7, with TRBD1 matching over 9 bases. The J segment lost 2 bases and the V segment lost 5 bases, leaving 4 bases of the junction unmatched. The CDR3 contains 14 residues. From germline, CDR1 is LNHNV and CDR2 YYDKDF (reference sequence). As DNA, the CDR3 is TGTGCCACCAGCGTAGGACAGGGGCCCTACGAGCAGTACTTC. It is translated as CATSVGQGPYEQYF.

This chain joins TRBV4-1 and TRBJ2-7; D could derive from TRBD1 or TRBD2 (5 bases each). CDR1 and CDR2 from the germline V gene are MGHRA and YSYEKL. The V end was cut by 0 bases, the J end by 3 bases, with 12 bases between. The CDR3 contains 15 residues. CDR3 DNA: TGCGCCAGCAGCCAAGATACTAGGGGATACTACGAGCAGTACTTC. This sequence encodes CASSQDTRGYYEQYF.

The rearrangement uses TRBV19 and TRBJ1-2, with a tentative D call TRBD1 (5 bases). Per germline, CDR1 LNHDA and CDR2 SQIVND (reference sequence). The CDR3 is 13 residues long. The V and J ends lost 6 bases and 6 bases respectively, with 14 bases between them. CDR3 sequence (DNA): TGTGCCAGTAGCCCAAACCCCAGGGATGGCTACACCTTC. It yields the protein CASSPNPRDGYTF.

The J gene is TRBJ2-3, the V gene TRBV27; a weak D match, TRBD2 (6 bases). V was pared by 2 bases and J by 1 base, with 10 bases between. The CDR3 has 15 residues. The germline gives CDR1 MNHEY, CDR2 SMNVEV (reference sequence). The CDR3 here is CASSLLGSGTDTQYF. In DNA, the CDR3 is TGTGCCAGCAGTTTACTCGGGAGCGGCACAGATACGCAGTATTTT.

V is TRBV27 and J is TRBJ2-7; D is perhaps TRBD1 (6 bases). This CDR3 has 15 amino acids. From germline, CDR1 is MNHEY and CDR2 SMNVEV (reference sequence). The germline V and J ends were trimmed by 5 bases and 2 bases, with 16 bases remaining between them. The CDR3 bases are TGTGCCAGCAGTCCCATCGGACAGCCTCCCTACGAGCAGTACTTC. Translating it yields CASSPIGQPPYEQYF.

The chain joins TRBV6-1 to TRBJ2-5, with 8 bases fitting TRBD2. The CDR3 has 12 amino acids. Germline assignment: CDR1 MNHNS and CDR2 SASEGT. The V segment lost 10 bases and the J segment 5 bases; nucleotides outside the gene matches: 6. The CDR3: CATGPGGETQYF. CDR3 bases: TGTGCCACGGGCCCGGGGGGGGAGACCCAGTACTTC.